This entry lists 30 T cell receptor beta chains sequenced from one sample in a study of technical replicates of blood from a handful of donors. Clones were read by immunoSEQ multiplex PCR, and TCRdb kept only the in-frame ones, dropping some. Of around 80,000 clones in the sample, more than 95% were seen once. The sequencing input was T cells isolated from PBMCs. The receptors here all came from a human donor in good health.

The chain combines TRBV14 with TRBJ1-2; the match to TRBD1 covers 10 bases. Germline trimming cut 6 bases from V and 3 bases from J; bases unmatched to any gene: 10. The germline gives CDR1 SGHDN, CDR2 FVKESK. The CDR3 covers 16 residues. This CDR3 reads CASSRQGASFYYGYTF. In DNA form, the CDR3 reads TGTGCCAGCAGTCGACAGGGGGCGAGTTTTTACTATGGCTACACCTTC.

The V gene is TRBV19, the J gene TRBJ2-7; the match to TRBD1 covers 10 bases. V shed 5 bases, J shed 0 bases, and the junction held 1 base outside the gene matches. This CDR3 comprises 14 residues. Germline V lookup: CDR1 LNHDA, CDR2 SQIVND (reference sequence). The CDR3 nucleotides read TGTGCCAGTAGTGGACAGGGGGTCTCCTACGAGCAGTACTTC. This translates into CASSGQGVSYEQYF. Complete variable domain (other parts from reference TRBV19 and TRBJ2-7): DGGITQSPKYLFRKEGQNVTLSCEQNLNHDAMYWYRQDPGQGLRLIYYSQIVNDFQKGDIAEGYSVSREKKESFPLTVTSAQKNPTAFYLCASSGQGVSYEQYFGPGTRLTVT.

This chain uses TRBV27 with TRBJ2-3, with TRBD1 as a possible D gene (5 bases). CDR3 length: 13 amino acids. Trimming removed 2 bases from V and 4 bases from J, with 7 bases in between. Germline loops: CDR1 MNHEY, CDR2 SMNVEV (reference sequence). The CDR3 sequence: CASSLQGPDTQYF. As DNA, the CDR3 is TGTGCCAGCAGTTTACAGGGTCCAGATACGCAGTATTTT.

The chain links TRBV18 to TRBJ1-1; D not certain. This CDR3 has 13 amino acids. V was trimmed by 2 bases and J by 6 bases, leaving 10 bases between them. Germline V gene data show CDR1 as KGHSH and CDR2 as LQKENI. Written as DNA, the CDR3 is TGTGCCAGCTCACCAGAGAGGAGAGCTGAAGCTTTCTTT. Its translation: CASSPERRAEAFF.

The chain combines TRBV27 with TRBJ2-5, with a possible D match to TRBD1 (7 bases). Germline CDR1 and CDR2: MNHEY and SMNVEV (reference sequence). V was clipped by 1 base and J by 2 bases, with 11 bases between them. The CDR3 contains 15 residues. The CDR3 loop reads CASSLYQGGQETQYF. CDR3 coding DNA: TGTGCCAGCAGTTTATACCAGGGGGGTCAAGAGACCCAGTACTTC.

The rearrangement joins TRBV2 to TRBJ1-6; D gene ambiguous. CDR1 and CDR2 (germline): SNHLY, FYNNEI. CDR3 length equals 15 residues. V shed 3 bases and J shed 2 bases, with 8 bases lying between them. The CDR3 DNA sequence: TGTGCCAGCAGTGACCAGTCAACCTATAATTCACCCCTCCACTTT. Residues: CASSDQSTYNSPLHF.

V usage is TRBV5-1 and J usage is TRBJ1-3; 8 bases are a match to TRBD1. CDR1 is SGHRS, CDR2 YFSETQ, per germline. V dropped 4 bases and J dropped 8; count of bases not matched to a gene: 14. This CDR3 spans 16 amino acids. CDR3 sequence reads: CASSKSQGAKGDTIYF. The CDR3 nucleotides read TGCGCCAGCAGCAAGTCCCAGGGGGCGAAGGGGGACACCATATATTTT.

J is TRBJ1-6 and V is TRBV25-1, with TRBD1 matching 9 bases. Germline lookup yields CDR1 MGHDK and CDR2 SYGVNS. The J segment lost 9 bases and the V segment lost 5 bases, leaving 8 bases of the junction unmatched. The CDR3 has 15 amino acids. The CDR3 spells CASSPTLDRGSPLHF. Written as DNA, the CDR3 is TGTGCCAGCAGTCCTACCTTGGACAGGGGTTCACCCCTCCACTTT.

This rearrangement joins TRBV19 to TRBJ2-1; D is uncertain. Trimming removed 7 bases from V and 5 bases from J, with 15 bases in between. Germline V gene sequence: CDR1 LNHDA, CDR2 SQIVND (reference sequence). This CDR3 spans 14 amino acids. In nucleotides, the CDR3 is TGTGCCAGTAATTTCATCTTTCAGGACAATGAGCAGTTCTTC. Its translation is CASNFIFQDNEQFF.

The chain joins TRBV19 to TRBJ2-3; weak D call: TRBD2 (6 bases). V lost 5 bases and J lost 2, with 17 bases in between. Germline V CDR1 and CDR2: LNHDA, SQIVND (reference sequence). This CDR3 region has 16 residues. The CDR3 sequence: CASSPQPGGVTDTQYF. DNA for the CDR3: TGTGCCAGTAGTCCCCAACCAGGAGGGGTCACAGATACGCAGTATTTT.

This rearrangement joins TRBV14 to TRBJ1-2; tentatively, D is TRBD1 (5 bases). V gave up 1 base and J gave up 12 bases, with 15 bases separating them. Germline assignment: CDR1 SGHDN and CDR2 FVKESK. The CDR3 is made up of 13 amino acids. CDR3 amino acids: CASSQGAGILHTF. The DNA for the CDR3 is TGTGCCAGCAGCCAAGGTGCAGGGATCCTTCACACCTTC. The whole variable domain, remainder taken from reference TRBV14 and TRBJ1-2, is EAGVTQFPSHSVIEKGQTVTLRCDPISGHDNLYWYRRVMGKEIKFLLHFVKESKQDESGMPNNRFLAERTGGTYSTLKVQPAELEDSGVYFCASSQGAGILHTFGSGTRLTVV.

As DNA, the CDR3 is TGCGCCAGCAGCTTGGTCCCGGACAGTCGACAAGAGACCCAGTACTTC. Protein product: CASSLVPDSRQETQYF. The gene calls are TRBV5-1 and TRBJ2-5, with D maybe TRBD1 (6 bases). V lost 0 bases and J lost 2, with 14 bases in between. The CDR3 sequence is 16 residues long. Germline-derived CDR1 and CDR2 are SGHRS and YFSETQ.

V usage is TRBV30 and J usage is TRBJ1-2; D gene ambiguous. The CDR3 spans 15 residues. The V end was cut by 1 base, the J end by 8 bases, with 20 bases between. Germline values: CDR1 GTSNPN, CDR2 SVGIG (reference sequence). CDR3 sequence reads: CAWSGSSLSWLGYTF. CDR3 in DNA: TGTGCCTGGAGTGGGAGTTCGTTATCTTGGTTGGGCTACACCTTC.

This clone was found once. The CDR3 nucleotides are TGTGCCAGCAGTTACGGGGACAGGAACTATGGCTACACCTTC. Translation gives CASSYGDRNYGYTF. This sequence joins TRBV6-5 and TRBJ1-2; 8 nucleotides align to TRBD1. Germline trimming cut 2 bases from V and 2 bases from J; bases unmatched to any gene: 1. The CDR3 contains 14 residues. Germline CDR1 is MNHEY and CDR2 is SVGAGI.

The chain combines TRBV19 with TRBJ2-7; 9 bases agree with TRBD2. With V trimmed by 5 bases and J by 1 base, 6 bases remained unmatched. The CDR3 extends over 15 amino acids. Germline CDR1 LNHDA, CDR2 SQIVND (reference sequence). CDR3 amino acids: CASSEVAGVSYEQYF. CDR3 nucleotides: TGTGCCAGTAGTGAAGTAGCGGGAGTGTCCTACGAGCAGTACTTC.

The rearrangement uses TRBV27 and TRBJ1-5, with D unresolved. The germline gives CDR1 MNHEY, CDR2 SMNVEV (reference sequence). There are 15 residues in the CDR3. Trimming stripped 0 bases from V and 2 bases from J, with 8 bases between. CDR3 sequence (DNA): TGTGCCAGCAGTTTATCGCGTAGTGGCAATCAGCCCCAGCATTTT. Protein product: CASSLSRSGNQPQHF.

V and J are TRBV18 and TRBJ2-7; D might be TRBD1 (6 bases). Germline V gene sequence: CDR1 KGHSH, CDR2 LQKENI. V gave up 2 bases and J gave up 2 bases, with 10 bases separating them. The CDR3 runs 14 residues. The DNA of the CDR3 is TGTGCCAGCTCACCATCCCGGACAGCCTACGAGCAGTACTTC. Translation: CASSPSRTAYEQYF. The full variable domain, rest sourced from reference TRBV18 and TRBJ2-7, is NAGVMQNPRHLVRRRGQEARLRCSPMKGHSHVYWYRQLPEEGLKFMVYLQKENIIDESGMPKERFSAEFPKEGPSILRIQQVVRGDSAAYFCASSPSRTAYEQYFGPGTRLTVT.

V and J are TRBV7-9 and TRBJ1-1, with D unresolved. V was shortened by 10 bases and J by 5 bases, with 8 bases between the two germline ends. The CDR3 loop spans 10 amino acids. Germline V gene data show CDR1 as SEHNR and CDR2 as FQNEAQ (reference sequence). The CDR3 region is CATLNTEAFF. CDR3 nucleotides: TGTGCCACCCTTAATACTGAAGCTTTCTTT. The full variable domain, with the rest looked up from reference TRBV7-9 and TRBJ1-1, is DTGVSQNPRHKITKRGQNVTFRCDPISEHNRLYWYRQTLGQGPEFLTYFQNEAQLEKSRLLSDRFSAERPKGSFSTLEIQRTEQGDSAMYLCATLNTEAFFGQGTRLTVV.

In its sample, this clone was seen once. The rearrangement uses TRBV18 and TRBJ2-2, with 10 bases identical to TRBD2. The CDR3 runs to 16 residues. The V gene's germline CDR1 is KGHSH and CDR2 LQKENI. The V segment lost 6 bases and the J segment 7 bases; nucleotides outside the gene matches: 11. CDR3 amino acids: CASSTRAGGLDGELFF. The CDR3 nucleotides are TGTGCCAGCTCCACCAGAGCGGGGGGGCTGGACGGGGAGCTGTTTTTT. The variable domain in full, with the rest retrieved from reference TRBV18 and TRBJ2-2, is NAGVMQNPRHLVRRRGQEARLRCSPMKGHSHVYWYRQLPEEGLKFMVYLQKENIIDESGMPKERFSAEFPKEGPSILRIQQVVRGDSAAYFCASSTRAGGLDGELFFGEGSRLTVL.

V gene TRBV4-1 combines with J gene TRBJ2-5; 7 bases are a match to TRBD2. CDR3 size: 15 residues. Germline-derived CDR1 and CDR2 are MGHRA and YSYEKL. The V gene end was trimmed by 4 bases and the J gene end by 5 bases; junction bases not matched to a gene: 10. CDR3 sequence (DNA): TGCGCCAGCAGCCCTCCGGGGGGAGCGGGTGAGACCCAGTACTTC. This translates into CASSPPGGAGETQYF.

The genes are TRBV13 and TRBJ2-2; 11 bases line up with TRBD2. CDR1 is PRHDT and CDR2 is FYEKMQ in the germline V gene (reference sequence). V lost 9 bases and J lost 3; bases outside the gene matches: 9. The CDR3 is 16 residues long. CDR3 sequence: CASTLPGLADTGELFF. DNA of the CDR3: TGTGCCAGTACTTTACCGGGACTAGCGGACACCGGGGAGCTGTTTTTT.

The V call is TRBV6-5, the J call TRBJ2-7; 11 bases agree with TRBD1. The germline CDR1 and CDR2 sequences are MNHEY and SVGAGI. After removal of 6 bases from V and 2 bases from J, the junction contained 3 bases not matched to a gene. The CDR3 runs 14 residues. The CDR3 DNA follows: TGTGCCAGCAGGACGGGACAGGGGGCCTACGAGCAGTACTTC. This encodes CASRTGQGAYEQYF.

V and J are TRBV19 and TRBJ1-2; D is undetermined. V lost 8 bases, J lost 4 bases, and 14 bases lay in between. The CDR3 covers 13 residues. CDR1 LNHDA and CDR2 SQIVND come from the germline V gene (reference sequence). The CDR3 sequence is CASDGGWFYGYTF. In DNA, the CDR3 is TGTGCCAGTGACGGCGGATGGTTCTATGGCTACACCTTC.

V usage is TRBV11-2 and J usage is TRBJ1-3, with D maybe TRBD1 (6 bases). Germline lookup yields CDR1 SGHAT and CDR2 FQNNGV. V was trimmed by 2 bases and J by 2 bases, leaving 13 bases between them. The CDR3 spans 16 residues. The chain's CDR3 is CASSLSSGTPGNTIYF. The CDR3 DNA reads TGTGCCAGCAGCTTAAGTTCCGGGACACCTGGAAACACCATATATTTT. Combining the CDR3 with reference TRBV11-2 and TRBJ1-3 gives the whole variable domain EAGVAQSPRYKIIEKRQSVAFWCNPISGHATLYWYQQILGQGPKLLIQFQNNGVVDDSQLPKDRFSAERLKGVDSTLKIQPAKLEDSAVYLCASSLSSGTPGNTIYFGEGSWLTVV.

V gene TRBV29-1 combines with J gene TRBJ1-1, with unresolved D. The germline V gene has CDR1 SQVTM and CDR2 ANQGSEA. The CDR3 is made up of 13 amino acids. Trimming took 4 bases from V and 4 from J, leaving 13 bases between them. CDR3 amino acids: CSVVGAGFTEAFF. In nucleotides, the CDR3 is TGCAGCGTTGTTGGAGCGGGGTTCACTGAAGCTTTCTTT.

V and J are TRBV6-1 and TRBJ2-7; 7 nucleotides line up with TRBD1. The V gene's germline CDR1 is MNHNS and CDR2 SASEGT. The CDR3 runs 14 residues. Trimming cost V 6 bases and J 0 bases; bases outside gene matches: 5. CDR3 protein: CASRGWTGSYEQYF. CDR3 sequence (DNA): TGTGCCAGCAGGGGCTGGACAGGCTCCTACGAGCAGTACTTC.

This chain joins TRBV19 and TRBJ2-7; 8 bases agree with TRBD1. Germline lookup yields CDR1 LNHDA and CDR2 SQIVND (reference sequence). CDR3 length: 14 amino acids. The J segment lost 5 bases and the V segment lost 3 bases, leaving 6 bases of the junction unmatched. CDR3 residues: CASSIRQGKDEQYF. The CDR3 DNA reads as TGTGCCAGTAGTATCCGACAGGGGAAGGACGAGCAGTACTTC.

V is TRBV12-5 and J is TRBJ2-3; the match to TRBD2 covers 13 bases. The germline V gene encodes CDR1 LGHNT and CDR2 FRNRAP. This CDR3 has 14 amino acids. The V segment lost 5 bases and the J segment 8 bases; nucleotides outside the gene matches: 4. CDR3 region: CASGPGLAGPTQYF. In DNA, the CDR3 is TGTGCTAGTGGTCCGGGACTAGCGGGGCCTACGCAGTATTTT.

The CDR3 sequence: CASSPAQAGGYTTNTGELFF. The CDR3 nucleotides read TGTGCCAGCTCACCTGCTCAGGCGGGGGGCTATACCACGAACACCGGGGAGCTGTTTTTT. The V and J genes are TRBV18 and TRBJ2-2, with 8 bases matching TRBD2. Trimming removed 3 bases from V and 0 bases from J; junction bases left unmatched: 15. The germline CDR1 and CDR2 sequences are KGHSH and LQKENI. This CDR3 region has 20 residues.

The rearrangement links TRBV7-9 to TRBJ2-7; 8 nucleotides line up with TRBD2. Germline V gives CDR1 SEHNR, CDR2 FQNEAQ (reference sequence). CDR3 length equals 13 residues. V lost 7 bases, J lost 3 bases, and 5 bases stayed unmatched. The CDR3 sequence is CASTPGLVYEQYF. The CDR3 region has the DNA TGTGCCAGCACCCCGGGACTAGTCTACGAGCAGTACTTC.